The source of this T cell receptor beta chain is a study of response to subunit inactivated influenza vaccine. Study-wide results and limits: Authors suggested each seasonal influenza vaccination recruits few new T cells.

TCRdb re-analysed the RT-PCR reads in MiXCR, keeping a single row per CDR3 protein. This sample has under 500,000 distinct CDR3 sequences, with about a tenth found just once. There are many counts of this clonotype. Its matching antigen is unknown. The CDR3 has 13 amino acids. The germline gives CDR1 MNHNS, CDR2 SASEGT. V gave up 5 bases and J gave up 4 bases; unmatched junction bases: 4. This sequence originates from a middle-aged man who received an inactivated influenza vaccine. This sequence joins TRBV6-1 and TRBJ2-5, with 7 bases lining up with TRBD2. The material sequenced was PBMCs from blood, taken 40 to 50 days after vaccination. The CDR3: CASSRTRVETQYF. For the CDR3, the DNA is TGTGCCAGCAGTAGGACTAGGGTAGAGACCCAGTACTTC.